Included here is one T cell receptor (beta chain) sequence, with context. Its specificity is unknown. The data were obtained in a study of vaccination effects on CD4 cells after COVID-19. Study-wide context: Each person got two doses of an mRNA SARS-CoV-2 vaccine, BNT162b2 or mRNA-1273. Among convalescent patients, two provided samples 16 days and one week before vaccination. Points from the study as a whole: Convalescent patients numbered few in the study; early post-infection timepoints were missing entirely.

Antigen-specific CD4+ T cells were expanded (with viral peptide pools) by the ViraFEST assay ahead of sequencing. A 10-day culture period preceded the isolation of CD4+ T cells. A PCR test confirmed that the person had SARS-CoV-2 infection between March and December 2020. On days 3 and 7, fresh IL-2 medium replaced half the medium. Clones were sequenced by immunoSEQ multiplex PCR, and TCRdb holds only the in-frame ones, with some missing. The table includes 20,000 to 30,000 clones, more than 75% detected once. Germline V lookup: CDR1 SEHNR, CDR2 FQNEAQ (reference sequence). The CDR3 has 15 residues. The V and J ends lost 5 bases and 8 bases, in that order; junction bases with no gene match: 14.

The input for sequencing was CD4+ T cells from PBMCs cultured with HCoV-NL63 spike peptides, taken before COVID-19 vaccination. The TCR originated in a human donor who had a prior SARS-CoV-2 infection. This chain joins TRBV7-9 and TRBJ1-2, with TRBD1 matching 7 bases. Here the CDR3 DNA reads TGTGCCAGCAGCCACCGGGACAGCGACGCTAAGGGCTACACCTTC. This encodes CASSHRDSDAKGYTF.